Listed here are 15 T cell receptor beta chains from one sample, sequenced in a study of OX40 agonist ivuxolimab in advanced cancers. Receptor libraries were prepared by the immunoSEQ multiplex PCR assay. TCRdb stores this immuneACCESS table with in-frame sequences only. Part of the clones is absent; in the studies checked, under half of the shortfall reflects unresolved V genes, and no reason is known for the rest. The table for this sample lists about 89,000 clones; approximately 91% of them were counted only once. Of the sample, more than 0.6% is held by the ten largest clones. The sequenced sample was CD4+ or CD8+ T cells sorted from blood, obtained in a trial of the OX40 agonist ivuxolimab. These receptors were taken from an adult with an advanced solid tumor such as melanoma, head and neck, liver or kidney cancer.

V is TRBV19 and J is TRBJ1-2; 8 bases line up with TRBD1. The CDR3 is 16 residues long. The germline V gene encodes CDR1 LNHDA and CDR2 SQIVND (reference sequence). Trimming at V came to 5 bases and at J to 4 bases, leaving 12 bases not matched to a gene. The CDR3: CASSPPWGTGSYGYTF. CDR3 coding DNA: TGTGCCAGTAGTCCCCCCTGGGGGACAGGCAGCTATGGCTACACCTTC.

Here the CDR3 DNA reads TGTGCTAGTGGTCTCCTCAGGGGGCGAAGCGCTGAAGCTTTCTTT. Translation: CASGLLRGRSAEAFF. The chain carries TRBV12-5 and TRBJ1-1, with 8 positions matching TRBD1. Germline V lookup: CDR1 LGHNT, CDR2 FRNRAP. The CDR3 covers 15 residues. V shed 5 bases, J shed 6 bases, and the junction held 11 bases outside the gene matches. Based on the CDR3 plus reference TRBV12-5 and TRBJ1-1, the full variable domain is DARVTQTPRHKVTEMGQEVTMRCQPILGHNTVFWYRQTMMQGLELLAYFRNRAPLDDSGMPKDRFSAEMPDATLATLKIQPSEPRDSAVYFCASGLLRGRSAEAFFGQGTRLTVV.

The chain employs TRBV7-9 and TRBJ2-3; TRBD1 matches 8 bases. This CDR3 has 16 residues. Germline trimming cut 5 bases from V and 1 base from J; bases unmatched to any gene: 8. Germline CDR1 and CDR2: SEHNR and FQNEAQ (reference sequence). This CDR3 is CASSRTGTGGTDTQYF. In DNA, the CDR3 is TGTGCCAGCAGCCGGACAGGGACTGGAGGCACAGATACGCAGTATTTT.

The chain combines TRBV11-3 with TRBJ2-1, with D tentatively TRBD1 (5 bases). V dropped 5 bases and J dropped 3 bases, with 8 bases sitting between them. The CDR3 covers 13 residues. The germline gives CDR1 SGHNT, CDR2 YENEEA. This CDR3 reads CASSVDSYNEQFF. In DNA form, the CDR3 reads TGTGCCAGCAGCGTTGACAGCTACAATGAGCAGTTCTTC.

The V and J genes are TRBV9 and TRBJ2-3; D is unclear. This CDR3 contains 13 residues. Trimming left V 1 base short and J 6 bases short, with 9 bases between. Per the germline V gene, CDR1 is SGDLS and CDR2 is YYNGEE. In DNA form, the CDR3 reads TGTGCCAGCAGCGTAATTCTCGAGGATACGCAGTATTTT. Its protein product is CASSVILEDTQYF.

The chain joins TRBV15 to TRBJ2-5, with D perhaps matching TRBD2 (6 bases). Looked up from germline, CDR1 is LNHNV and CDR2 is YYDKDF (reference sequence). This CDR3 spans 14 amino acids. V shed 0 bases and J shed 7 bases, with 12 bases lying between them. The CDR3 DNA sequence: TGTGCCACCAGCAGAGAGAGCGGGCCCGCGACCCAGTACTTC. It yields the protein CATSRESGPATQYF.

This clone was counted a single time. In nucleotides, the CDR3 is TGCGCCAGCAGCAGAGATGGGACAGGGTCTGCTGGCTACACCTTC. It specifies CASSRDGTGSAGYTF. The rearrangement uses TRBV4-3 and TRBJ1-2; 9 bases agree with TRBD1. Trimming removed 5 bases from V and 7 bases from J; junction bases left unmatched: 11. This CDR3 is 15 amino acids long. Germline V gene data show CDR1 as LGHNA and CDR2 as YSLEER.

This chain joins TRBV7-2 and TRBJ1-1, with TRBD1 as a possible D gene (5 bases). The V end was cut by 1 base, the J end by 5 bases, with 14 bases between. The germline V gene has CDR1 SGHTA and CDR2 FQGNSA. The CDR3 has 15 amino acids. CDR3 loop: CASSLVGGDLTEAFF. In DNA form, the CDR3 reads TGTGCCAGCAGCTTAGTAGGAGGGGACTTAACTGAAGCTTTCTTT.

V and J are TRBV30 and TRBJ2-1; D is ambiguous. Germline V gene lookup returns CDR1 GTSNPN and CDR2 SVGIG (reference sequence). The CDR3 totals 11 residues. Trimming took off 2 bases at V and 10 bases at J, with 9 bases between the two ends. The CDR3 here is CAWSSVREQFF. The DNA of the CDR3 is TGTGCCTGGAGTTCAGTCCGGGAGCAGTTCTTC.

This chain uses TRBV6-4 with TRBJ2-7, with D perhaps matching TRBD2 (5 bases). The CDR3 extends over 14 amino acids. Germline V gene lookup returns CDR1 MRHNA and CDR2 SNTAGT. Trimming cost V 7 bases and J 3 bases, with 16 bases left between them. For the CDR3, the DNA is TGTGCCAGCATTAGAAGACAAGCGGACTACGAGCAGTACTTC. Translating gives CASIRRQADYEQYF.

The gene calls are TRBV19 and TRBJ2-3; 9 bases fit TRBD1. After removal of 5 bases from V and 5 bases from J, the junction contained 8 bases not matched to a gene. The CDR3 is 15 residues long. Germline V gene data show CDR1 as LNHDA and CDR2 as SQIVND (reference sequence). This CDR3 reads CASSPYPTGGDTQYF. The CDR3 DNA sequence: TGTGCCAGTAGTCCCTACCCGACAGGGGGAGATACGCAGTATTTT.

The chain couples TRBV6-5 to TRBJ2-2, with 7 bases aligning to TRBD1. CDR1 and CDR2 from the germline V gene are MNHEY and SVGAGI. V dropped 4 bases and J dropped 1; count of bases not matched to a gene: 0. CDR3 length: 14 amino acids. The CDR3 nucleotides are TGTGCCAGCAGTTCAGGGGGGAACACCGGGGAGCTGTTTTTT. Its protein is CASSSGGNTGELFF.

The gene calls are TRBV7-3 and TRBJ2-1; D uncertain. CDR3 length equals 15 residues. V lost 2 bases and J lost 0, with 8 bases in between. Germline V CDR1 and CDR2: SGHTA, FQGTGA. CDR3 nucleotides: TGTGCCAGCAGCTTAGATGGTATCTCCTACAATGAGCAGTTCTTC. Translated: CASSLDGISYNEQFF.

The CDR3 nucleotides read TGCGCCAGCAGCCAAGATGGGCGGGGGGGTTCTTTACAAGAGACCCAGTACTTC. This codes for CASSQDGRGGSLQETQYF. The chain employs TRBV4-3 and TRBJ2-5; the match to TRBD2 covers 9 bases. Germline assignment: CDR1 LGHNA and CDR2 YSLEER. The CDR3 length is 18 residues. The V segment lost 0 bases and the J segment 2 bases; nucleotides outside the gene matches: 10.

A word on this clone: The junction and the germline gene differ at one end; a read error may be behind it. The chain joins TRBV19 to TRBJ2-1; D not certain. Germline lookup yields CDR1 LNHDA and CDR2 SQIVND (reference sequence). The CDR3 has 13 amino acids. As DNA, the CDR3 is TGTGCCAGTAGTATAAGCTCCAACAATGAGCAGTTCTTC. This encodes CASSISSNNEQFF.